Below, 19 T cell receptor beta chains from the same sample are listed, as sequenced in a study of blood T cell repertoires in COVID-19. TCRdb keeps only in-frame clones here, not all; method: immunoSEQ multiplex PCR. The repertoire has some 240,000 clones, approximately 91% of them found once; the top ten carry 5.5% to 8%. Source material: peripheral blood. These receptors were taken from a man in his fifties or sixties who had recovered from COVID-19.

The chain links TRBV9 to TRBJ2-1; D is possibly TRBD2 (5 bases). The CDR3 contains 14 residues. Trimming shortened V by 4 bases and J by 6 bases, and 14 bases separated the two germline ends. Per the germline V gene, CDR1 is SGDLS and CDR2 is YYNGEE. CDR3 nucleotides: TGTGCCAGCAGCCCACTTCTGGGGAGCAATGAGCAGTTCTTC. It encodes CASSPLLGSNEQFF.

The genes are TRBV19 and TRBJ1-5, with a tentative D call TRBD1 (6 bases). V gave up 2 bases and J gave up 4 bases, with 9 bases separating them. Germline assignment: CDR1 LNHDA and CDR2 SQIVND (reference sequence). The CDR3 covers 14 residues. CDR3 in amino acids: CASSITRGNQPQHF. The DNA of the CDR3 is TGTGCCAGTAGTATAACCAGGGGAAATCAGCCCCAGCATTTT.

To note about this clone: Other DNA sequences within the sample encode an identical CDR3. The CDR3 region is CASSLGGAQETQYF. CDR3 in DNA: TGTGCCAGCAGCTTAGGCGGAGCACAAGAGACCCAGTACTTC. The chain employs TRBV7-2 and TRBJ2-5; no clear D gene. The CDR3 has 14 residues. The germline gives CDR1 SGHTA, CDR2 FQGNSA. Trimming shortened V by 1 base and J by 2 bases, and 8 bases separated the two germline ends.

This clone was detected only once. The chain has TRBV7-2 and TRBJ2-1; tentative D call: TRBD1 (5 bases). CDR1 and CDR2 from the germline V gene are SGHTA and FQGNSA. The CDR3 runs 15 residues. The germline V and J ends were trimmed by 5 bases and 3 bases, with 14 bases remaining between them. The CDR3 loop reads CASSVGPLNYNEQFF. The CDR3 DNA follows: TGTGCCAGCAGCGTGGGGCCGTTAAACTACAATGAGCAGTTCTTC.

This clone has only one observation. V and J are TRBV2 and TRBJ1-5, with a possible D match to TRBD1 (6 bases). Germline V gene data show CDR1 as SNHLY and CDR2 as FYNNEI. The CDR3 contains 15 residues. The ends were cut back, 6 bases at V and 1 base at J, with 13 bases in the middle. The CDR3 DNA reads TGTGCCAGCAGAACTCAGGGGCAGAGCAATCAGCCCCAGCATTTT. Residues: CASRTQGQSNQPQHF.

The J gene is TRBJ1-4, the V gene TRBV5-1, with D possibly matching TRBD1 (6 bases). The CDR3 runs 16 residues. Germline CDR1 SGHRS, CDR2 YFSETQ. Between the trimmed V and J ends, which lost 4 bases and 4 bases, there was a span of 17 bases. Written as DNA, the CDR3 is TGCGCCAGCAGCCCCGCCGGGGGGCGAGGTAATGAAAAACTGTTTTTT. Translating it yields CASSPAGGRGNEKLFF.

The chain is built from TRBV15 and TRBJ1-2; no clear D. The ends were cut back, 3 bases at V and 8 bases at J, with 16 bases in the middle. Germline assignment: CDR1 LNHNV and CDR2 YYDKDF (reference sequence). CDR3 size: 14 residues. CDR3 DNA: TGTGCCACCAGCAGCGGCCCCCAGATCGGGGGCTACACCTTC. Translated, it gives CATSSGPQIGGYTF.

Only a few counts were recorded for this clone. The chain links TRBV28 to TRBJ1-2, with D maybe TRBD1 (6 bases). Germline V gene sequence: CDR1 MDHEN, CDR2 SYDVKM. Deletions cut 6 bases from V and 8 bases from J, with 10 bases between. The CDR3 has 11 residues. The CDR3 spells CASRQGDGYTF. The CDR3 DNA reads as TGTGCCAGCAGACAGGGAGACGGCTACACCTTC.

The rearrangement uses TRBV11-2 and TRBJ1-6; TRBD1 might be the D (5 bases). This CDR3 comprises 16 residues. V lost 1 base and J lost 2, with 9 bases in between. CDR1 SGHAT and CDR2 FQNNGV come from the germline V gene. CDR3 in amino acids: CASSLVGGTYNSPLHF. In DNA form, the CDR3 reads TGTGCCAGCAGCTTAGTGGGGGGAACCTATAATTCACCCCTCCACTTT.

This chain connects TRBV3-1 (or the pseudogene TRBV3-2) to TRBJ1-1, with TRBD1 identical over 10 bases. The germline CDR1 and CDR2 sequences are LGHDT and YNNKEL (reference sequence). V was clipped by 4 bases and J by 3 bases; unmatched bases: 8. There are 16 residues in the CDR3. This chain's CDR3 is CASSPPGQGRDTEAFF. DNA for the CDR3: TGTGCCAGCAGCCCACCGGGACAGGGGAGGGACACTGAAGCTTTCTTT.

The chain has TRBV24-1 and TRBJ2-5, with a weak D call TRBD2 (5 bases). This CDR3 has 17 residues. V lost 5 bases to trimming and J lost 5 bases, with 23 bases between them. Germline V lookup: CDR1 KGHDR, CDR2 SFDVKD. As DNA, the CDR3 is TGTGCCACCAGTGTACCGTCTAAAGATTTCCGCGGGGAGACCCAGTACTTC. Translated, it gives CATSVPSKDFRGETQYF.

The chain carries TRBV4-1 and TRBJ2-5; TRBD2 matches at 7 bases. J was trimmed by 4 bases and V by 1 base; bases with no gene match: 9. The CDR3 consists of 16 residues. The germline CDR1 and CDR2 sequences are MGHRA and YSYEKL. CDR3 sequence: CASSQGRSWGGETQYF. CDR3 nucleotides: TGCGCCAGCAGCCAAGGTCGCAGTTGGGGGGGAGAGACCCAGTACTTC.

The CDR3 here is CSVTGVGANVLTF. The DNA for the CDR3 is TGCAGCGTGACAGGGGTGGGGGCCAACGTCCTGACTTTC. V usage is TRBV29-1 and J usage is TRBJ2-6; 8 bases align to TRBD1. CDR1 and CDR2 from the germline V gene are SQVTM and ANQGSEA. V shed 6 bases and J 4 bases; nucleotides not matched to a gene: 2. This CDR3 contains 13 residues.

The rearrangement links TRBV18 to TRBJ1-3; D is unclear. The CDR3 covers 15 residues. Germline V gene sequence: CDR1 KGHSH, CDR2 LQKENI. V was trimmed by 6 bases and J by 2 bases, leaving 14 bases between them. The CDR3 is CASSLRNRPGNTIYF. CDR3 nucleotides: TGTGCCAGCTCCCTAAGAAACCGCCCTGGAAACACCATATATTTT. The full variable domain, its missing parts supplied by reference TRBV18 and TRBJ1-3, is NAGVMQNPRHLVRRRGQEARLRCSPMKGHSHVYWYRQLPEEGLKFMVYLQKENIIDESGMPKERFSAEFPKEGPSILRIQQVVRGDSAAYFCASSLRNRPGNTIYFGEGSWLTVV.

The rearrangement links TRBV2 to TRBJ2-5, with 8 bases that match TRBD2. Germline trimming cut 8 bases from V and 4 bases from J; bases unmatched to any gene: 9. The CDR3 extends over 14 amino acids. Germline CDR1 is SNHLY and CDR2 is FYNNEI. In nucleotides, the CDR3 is TGTGCCAGCGGCTCGGGGGGGTGGCGAGAGACCCAGTACTTC. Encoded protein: CASGSGGWRETQYF.

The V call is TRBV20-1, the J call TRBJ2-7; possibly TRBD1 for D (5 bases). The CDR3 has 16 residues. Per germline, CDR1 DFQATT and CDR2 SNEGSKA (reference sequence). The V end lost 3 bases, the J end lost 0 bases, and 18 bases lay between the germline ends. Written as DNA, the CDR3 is TGCAGTGCTAGTGGTCCAGGGTTAGGGCCCTCCTACGAGCAGTACTTC. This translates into CSASGPGLGPSYEQYF.

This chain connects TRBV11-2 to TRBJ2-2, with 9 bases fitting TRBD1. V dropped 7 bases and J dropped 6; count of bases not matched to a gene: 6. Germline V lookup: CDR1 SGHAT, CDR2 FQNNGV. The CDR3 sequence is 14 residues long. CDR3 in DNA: TGTGCCAGCAACACAGGGGGCAACGCCGGGGAGCTGTTTTTT. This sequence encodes CASNTGGNAGELFF.

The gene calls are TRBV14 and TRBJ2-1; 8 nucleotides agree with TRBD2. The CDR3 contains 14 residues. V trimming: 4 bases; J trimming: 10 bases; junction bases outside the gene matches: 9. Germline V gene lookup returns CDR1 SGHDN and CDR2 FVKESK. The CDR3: CASSPNRLAREQFF. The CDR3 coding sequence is TGTGCCAGCAGCCCTAACCGACTAGCGAGGGAGCAGTTCTTC.

CDR3 DNA sequence: TGTGCCAGCAGCCCAAGGGCGGGGGGATCCGGGGAGCTGTTTTTT. This gives the protein CASSPRAGGSGELFF. The gene calls are TRBV3-1 (or the pseudogene TRBV3-2) and TRBJ2-2; TRBD2 matches 8 bases. V shed 4 bases and J 6 bases; nucleotides not matched to a gene: 7. This CDR3 has 15 residues. CDR1 is LGHDT, CDR2 YNNKEL, per germline (reference sequence).